This T cell receptor (beta chain) was identified during a study of blood T cell repertoires in COVID-19. TCRdb keeps only in-frame clones here, not all; method: immunoSEQ multiplex PCR. The sample has 93,000 or so clones, roughly 85% seen once. V lost 4 bases and J lost 0, with 7 bases in between. This CDR3 region has 14 residues. Per the germline V gene, CDR1 is LGHDT and CDR2 is YNNKEL (reference sequence). Source material: peripheral blood. The chain uses TRBV3-1 (or the pseudogene TRBV3-2) and TRBJ1-3; D is ambiguous. This clonotype was sampled from a man between 50 and 59 years old in a cohort sampled during active COVID-19. The CDR3 nucleotides are TGTGCCAGCAGCCCCGCCGGCTCTGGAAACACCATATATTTT. Translating gives CASSPAGSGNTIYF.